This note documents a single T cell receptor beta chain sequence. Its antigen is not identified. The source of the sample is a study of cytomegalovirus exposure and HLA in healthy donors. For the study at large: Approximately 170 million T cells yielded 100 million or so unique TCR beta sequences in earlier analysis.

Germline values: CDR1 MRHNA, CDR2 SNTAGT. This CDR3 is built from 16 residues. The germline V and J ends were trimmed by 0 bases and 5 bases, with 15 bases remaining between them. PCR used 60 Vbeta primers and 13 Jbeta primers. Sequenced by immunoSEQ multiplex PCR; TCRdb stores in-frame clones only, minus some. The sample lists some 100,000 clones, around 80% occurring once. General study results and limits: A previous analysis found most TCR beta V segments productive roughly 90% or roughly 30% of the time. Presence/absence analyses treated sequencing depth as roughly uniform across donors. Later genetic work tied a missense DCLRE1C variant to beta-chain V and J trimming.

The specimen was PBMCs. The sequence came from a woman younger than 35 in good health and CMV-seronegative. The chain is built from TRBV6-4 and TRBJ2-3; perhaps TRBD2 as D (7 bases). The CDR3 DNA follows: TGTGCCAGCAGTGACTCGAGCCGGGGGGCGGTAGATACGCAGTATTTT. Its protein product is CASSDSSRGAVDTQYF.